This T cell receptor beta chain appears in the sequencing data of a study of memory CD4+ T cells and cytomegalovirus serostatus. Study conclusions and caveats: Suggested: most of the CMV-linked TCR signature lies in CD4+ memory cells.

The sort gate was single viable CD3+CD4+CD8-CD45RO+ cells for memory CD4+ T cells. To note about this clone: No antigen is known for it.

Method: immunoSEQ multiplex PCR; TCRdb's copy keeps in-frame clones and lacks some. Here the sample spans approximately 92,000 clones, under 90% being singletons. The CDR3 covers 16 residues. V lost 1 base and J 5 bases, leaving 17 bases between the germline ends. Looked up from germline, CDR1 is SGHNT and CDR2 is YENEEA. Sequencing used memory CD4+ T cells from blood. The gene calls are TRBV11-3 and TRBJ2-5; the D gene is possibly TRBD1 (6 bases). The clonotype was recovered from an adult in good health and CMV-seropositive. Written as DNA, the CDR3 is TGTGCCAGCAGCTTAGGGGACACTACCCAGGGGGAGACCCAGTACTTC. It is translated as CASSLGDTTQGETQYF.